The 10 T cell receptor beta chains listed next were all sequenced from one sample in a study of shared clonotypes between healthy human individuals. Data came from immunoSEQ multiplex PCR; TCRdb stores just in-frame clones and leaves some out. The data hold 2,500,000 or so clones, with roughly 92% observed a single time. The sample comprised naive CD4+ T cells from PBMCs. Subset in this sample: CD45RA+ positively selected. The source is a man between 18 and 29 years old in good health. Some clones in this sample may be carry-over from other donors' samples.

Here the CDR3 DNA reads TGTGCCAGCAGCTCCCGCCTAGCGGGAGACACCGGGGAGCTGTTTTTT. It encodes CASSSRLAGDTGELFF. The V and J genes are TRBV9 and TRBJ2-2; the match to TRBD2 covers 10 bases. Germline-derived CDR1 and CDR2 are SGDLS and YYNGEE. J gave up 3 bases and V 4 bases, and 6 bases lay outside the gene matches. The CDR3 runs to 16 residues.

J is TRBJ2-5 and V is TRBV18; no firm D call. V lost 2 bases to trimming and J lost 4 bases, with 14 bases between them. CDR1 and CDR2 from the germline V gene are KGHSH and LQKENI. The CDR3 has 15 residues. The CDR3: CASSPAGSVRETQYF. The CDR3 DNA reads as TGTGCCAGCTCACCAGCCGGGTCGGTGCGAGAGACCCAGTACTTC.

V and J are TRBV6-1 and TRBJ2-7, with D possibly matching TRBD1 (6 bases). CDR1 and CDR2 from the germline V gene are MNHNS and SASEGT. V was cut by 6 bases and J by 2 bases, with 14 bases left in between. This CDR3 spans 14 amino acids. The chain's CDR3 is CASSLQTGAYEQYF. For the CDR3, the DNA is TGTGCCAGCAGCCTACAGACAGGAGCCTACGAGCAGTACTTC.

The V gene is TRBV2, the J gene TRBJ1-4; D not certain. Germline CDR1 reads SNHLY; CDR2 reads FYNNEI. This CDR3 is built from 15 residues. V gave up 7 bases and J gave up 8 bases, with 20 bases separating them. DNA of the CDR3: TGTGCCAGCACTGTAGGGCGTGAGTTCGGGGAAAAACTGTTTTTT. Protein product: CASTVGREFGEKLFF.

The V gene is TRBV15, the J gene TRBJ1-2; D ambiguous. The CDR3 is 13 residues long. Germline V gene sequence: CDR1 LNHNV, CDR2 YYDKDF (reference sequence). V was cut by 5 bases and J by 3 bases, with 10 bases left in between. This CDR3 is CATSLGNDYGYTF. CDR3 nucleotide sequence: TGTGCCACCAGCTTAGGGAACGACTATGGCTACACCTTC.

This clone was detected only a few times. The chain couples TRBV7-6 to TRBJ1-1; no definite D call. This CDR3 comprises 13 residues. Deletions cut 5 bases from V and 0 bases from J, with 7 bases between. The germline gives CDR1 SGHVS, CDR2 FNYEAQ. The CDR3 sequence is CASSIRMNTEAFF. CDR3 nucleotide sequence: TGTGCCAGCAGCATACGTATGAACACTGAAGCTTTCTTT.

The CDR3 reads CASSLEYEDEQFF. CDR3 bases: TGTGCCAGCAGCTTGGAATACGAGGATGAGCAGTTCTTC. V gene TRBV5-4 combines with J gene TRBJ2-1; no definite D call. Between the trimmed V and J ends, which lost 0 bases and 8 bases, there was a span of 9 bases. Germline CDR1 SGHNT, CDR2 YYREEE (reference sequence). The CDR3 totals 13 residues.

The V gene is TRBV7-3, the J gene TRBJ2-3, with D hard to call. V lost 5 bases and J lost 3, with 9 bases in between. The germline CDR1 and CDR2 sequences are SGHTA and FQGTGA. The CDR3 has 13 residues. CDR3 nucleotides: TGTGCCAGCAGCACGAAATGGACAGATACGCAGTATTTT. It codes for CASSTKWTDTQYF.

The chain carries TRBV25-1 and TRBJ2-7; D is possibly TRBD1 or TRBD2 (5 bases each). Germline CDR1 reads MGHDK; CDR2 reads SYGVNS. This CDR3 region has 13 residues. Trimming removed 4 bases from V and 7 bases from J, with 14 bases in between. Here the CDR3 reads CASSVGHTGEQYF. CDR3 in DNA: TGTGCCAGCAGTGTGGGGCATACGGGGGAGCAGTACTTC.

V usage is TRBV28 and J usage is TRBJ2-7; 7 nucleotides line up with TRBD2. The V gene end was trimmed by 6 bases and the J gene end by 2 bases; junction bases not matched to a gene: 13. This CDR3 contains 16 residues. Germline lookup yields CDR1 MDHEN and CDR2 SYDVKM. In nucleotides, the CDR3 is TGTGCCAGCAGCCATGTTCAGGAGGGGAGGGCCTACGAGCAGTACTTC. Translated, it gives CASSHVQEGRAYEQYF. Full variable domain (outside the CDR3, taken from reference TRBV28 and TRBJ2-7): DVKVTQSSRYLVKRTGEKVFLECVQDMDHENMFWYRQDPGLGLRLIYFSYDVKMKEKGDIPEGYSVSREKKERFSLILESASTNQTSMYLCASSHVQEGRAYEQYFGPGTRLTVT.